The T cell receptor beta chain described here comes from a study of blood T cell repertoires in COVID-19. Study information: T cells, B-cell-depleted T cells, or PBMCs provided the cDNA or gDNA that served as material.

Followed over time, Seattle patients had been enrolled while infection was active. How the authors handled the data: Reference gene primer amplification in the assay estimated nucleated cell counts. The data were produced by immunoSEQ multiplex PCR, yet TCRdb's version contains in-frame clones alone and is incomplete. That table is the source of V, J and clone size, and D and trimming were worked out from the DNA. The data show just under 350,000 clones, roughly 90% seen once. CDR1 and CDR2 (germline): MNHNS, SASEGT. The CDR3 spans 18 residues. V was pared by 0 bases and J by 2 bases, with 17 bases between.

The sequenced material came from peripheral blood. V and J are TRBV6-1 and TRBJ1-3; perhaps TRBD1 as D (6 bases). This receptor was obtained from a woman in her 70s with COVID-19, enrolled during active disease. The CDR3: CASSEARRQAGAGNTIYF. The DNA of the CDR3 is TGTGCCAGCAGTGAAGCCAGACGACAGGCTGGGGCTGGAAACACCATATATTTT.